These 26 T cell receptor beta chains were sequenced from one sample in a study of T cells in Graves' hyperthyroidism and ophthalmopathy. Researchers amplified the TCR beta CDR3 regions from RNA transcripts. A set of HTBI primers served as the primers for a first-round RT-PCR of the TCR CDR3. Using its own MiXCR run on the multiplex PCR reads, TCRdb lists one record per CDR3 protein. The sample has hundreds of thousands of distinct CDR3 sequences, about 43% seen once. The material sequenced was peripheral blood or thyroid tissue (not recorded which). The receptors here all came from a woman in her late teens or twenties with Graves' hyperthyroidism.

This clonotype has just one count. Compared with germline, one end of the junction differs, possibly owing to a read error. V gene TRBV10-3 combines with J gene TRBJ1-5; D remains ambiguous. Germline V gene sequence: CDR1 ENHRY, CDR2 SYGVKD. The CDR3 runs to 14 residues. CDR3 residues: CAIGENYSNQPQHF. CDR3 nucleotide sequence: TGTGCCATCGGTGAGAATTATAGCAATCAGCCCCAGCATTTT.

This clonotype was observed many times. V gene TRBV29-1 combines with J gene TRBJ1-1; D might be TRBD1 (5 bases). The CDR3 runs 10 residues. The germline V gene has CDR1 SQVTM and CDR2 ANQGSEA. V was shortened by 4 bases and J by 10 bases, with 10 bases between the two germline ends. This CDR3 reads CSVVGALAFF. CDR3 nucleotide sequence: TGCAGCGTTGTCGGGGCTTTAGCTTTCTTT.

The rearrangement joins TRBV14 to TRBJ2-7, with D unclear. V lost 4 bases, J lost 2 bases, and 9 bases lay in between. Per the germline V gene, CDR1 is SGHDN and CDR2 is FVKESK. The CDR3 is 13 residues long. CDR3 bases: TGTGCCAGCAGCCCCCGGCCAGCCTACGAGCAGTACTTC. Translated, it gives CASSPRPAYEQYF.

The table lists this clonotype with a few counts. This sequence joins TRBV9 and TRBJ2-2, with TRBD2 as a possible D gene (5 bases). This CDR3 is built from 15 residues. Trimming removed 0 bases at V and 5 bases at J, with 11 bases between. Looked up from germline, CDR1 is SGDLS and CDR2 is YYNGEE. The CDR3 here is CASSVATGGTGELFF. The CDR3 coding sequence is TGTGCCAGCAGCGTAGCGACGGGCGGGACCGGGGAGCTGTTTTTT.

This clonotype was counted only a few times. The chain has TRBV4-1 and TRBJ1-6, with unresolved D. The CDR3 extends over 14 amino acids. In germline, CDR1 is MGHRA, CDR2 YSYEKL. V lost 1 base to trimming and J lost 7 bases, with 8 bases between them. CDR3 sequence: CASSQGSTNSPLHF. CDR3 nucleotides: TGCGCCAGCAGCCAAGGAAGTACCAATTCACCCCTCCACTTT.

On this clonotype: At one end, the junction sequence differs from germline, possibly due to a read error. The CDR3 loop reads CATSRGQTEAFF. The CDR3 nucleotides read TGTGCCACCAGTCGGGGACAGACTGAAGCTTTCTTT. This chain uses TRBV10-3 with TRBJ1-1; 7 bases match TRBD1. This CDR3 spans 12 amino acids. Germline V gene data show CDR1 as ENHRY and CDR2 as SYGVKD.

The V and J genes are TRBV25-1 and TRBJ2-5; D call uncertain. This CDR3 region has 13 residues. The germline V gene has CDR1 MGHDK and CDR2 SYGVNS. The V end lost 4 bases, the J end lost 4 bases, and 10 bases lay between the germline ends. CDR3 DNA sequence: TGTGCCAGCAGTGGATATGCCCGAGAGACCCAGTACTTC. This codes for CASSGYARETQYF.

Many counts were recorded for this clonotype. The gene calls are TRBV7-6 and TRBJ1-2, with 9 nucleotides matching TRBD1. Germline V gives CDR1 SGHVS, CDR2 FNYEAQ. This CDR3 has 14 amino acids. Trimming removed 4 bases from V and 8 bases from J; junction bases left unmatched: 8. The CDR3 reads CASSSMGQGNGYTF. The CDR3 region has the DNA TGTGCCAGCAGCTCCATGGGACAGGGAAACGGCTACACCTTC.

This clonotype turned up a few times. This chain links TRBV19 with TRBJ1-1, with D possibly TRBD1 on 5 matching bases. V lost 3 bases and J lost 5, with 10 bases in between. The CDR3 runs 13 residues. Germline V lookup: CDR1 LNHDA, CDR2 SQIVND (reference sequence). CDR3 loop: CASSMSRDTEAFF. CDR3 DNA sequence: TGTGCCAGTAGTATGAGCAGGGATACTGAAGCTTTCTTT.

This clonotype was counted only a few times. The CDR3 region is CAISESQGTDTQYF. The CDR3 DNA follows: TGTGCCATCAGTGAGTCCCAGGGCACAGATACGCAGTATTTT. The chain carries TRBV10-3 and TRBJ2-3; D gene uncertain. This CDR3 has 14 residues. V was pared by 0 bases and J by 1 base, with 5 bases between. Germline V gene data show CDR1 as ENHRY and CDR2 as SYGVKD.

The V call is TRBV10-3, the J call TRBJ1-6; 7 positions agree with TRBD1. Trimming at V came to 6 bases and at J to 7 bases, leaving 15 bases not matched to a gene. There are 17 residues in the CDR3. The germline gives CDR1 ENHRY, CDR2 SYGVKD. CDR3 DNA sequence: TGTGCCATCAGCCGCCTAGAGACAGGGACCTGGAATTCACCCCTCCACTTT. This translates into CAISRLETGTWNSPLHF.

Of note for this clonotype: A junction end diverges from the germline sequence, so it may reflect a read error. The chain couples TRBV16 to TRBJ2-7; 9 positions match TRBD2. The CDR3 spans 16 residues. From germline, CDR1 is KGHSY and CDR2 FQNENV. In nucleotides, the CDR3 is TGTGCCAGCAGCCCCACCACTGGAGTAGCGGGAGACGAACAGTACTTC. Its translation: CASSPTTGVAGDEQYF.

In this sample, this clonotype turned up many times. DNA of the CDR3: TGTGCCATCTTACTAGCGGGAGCCTACGAGCAGTACTTC. The encoded protein is CAILLAGAYEQYF. The rearrangement joins TRBV2 to TRBJ2-7, with 11 bases fitting TRBD2. Germline V gene data show CDR1 as SNHLY and CDR2 as FYNNEI. The CDR3 has 13 amino acids. J was trimmed by 2 bases and V by 10 bases; bases with no gene match: 4.

The sample holds one count of this clonotype. This chain uses TRBV10-3 with TRBJ1-4; D might be TRBD1 (5 bases). Germline CDR1 and CDR2: ENHRY and SYGVKD. This CDR3 is built from 16 residues. The V end was cut by 2 bases, the J end by 5 bases, with 15 bases between. The CDR3 here is CAISERGITVNEKLFF. The CDR3 bases are TGTGCCATCAGTGAGCGGGGGATCACGGTGAATGAAAAACTGTTTTTT.

J is TRBJ2-7 and V is TRBV20-1, with D possibly TRBD2 on 6 matching bases. Deletions cut 5 bases from V and 3 bases from J, with 11 bases between. Per germline, CDR1 DFQATT and CDR2 SNEGSKA (reference sequence). The CDR3 runs to 12 residues. In DNA form, the CDR3 reads TGCAGTGCTTCGGGACTCGACTACGAGCAGTACTTC. It yields the protein CSASGLDYEQYF.

The chain joins TRBV14 to TRBJ1-5; no firm D call. CDR1 and CDR2 from the germline V gene are SGHDN and FVKESK. The CDR3 is 17 amino acids. Trimming removed 4 bases at V and 4 bases at J, with 20 bases between. This CDR3 reads CASSPRDFKGGNQPQHF. The CDR3, as DNA: TGTGCCAGCAGCCCCCGGGATTTCAAGGGCGGTAATCAGCCCCAGCATTTT.

A remark on this clonotype: The junction departs from germline at one end; a sequencing error may be responsible. The chain combines TRBV20-1 with TRBJ2-7; no clear D gene. The CDR3 has 11 amino acids. Germline values: CDR1 DFQATT, CDR2 SNEGSKA (reference sequence). Here the CDR3 reads CSAGDEYEQYF. CDR3 coding DNA: TGCAGTGCTGGAGACGAGTACGAGCAGTACTTC.

This chain joins TRBV4-1 and TRBJ1-4; D gene unclear. The CDR3 extends over 14 amino acids. Trimming took 6 bases from V and 8 from J, leaving 16 bases between them. Germline loops: CDR1 MGHRA, CDR2 YSYEKL. The CDR3 DNA is TGCGCCAGCAGACCCTACCCGAGGAGGGAAAAACTGTTTTTT. Residues: CASRPYPRREKLFF.

The V gene is TRBV7-9, the J gene TRBJ1-2; D uncertain. Germline V gene data show CDR1 as SEHNR and CDR2 as FQNEAQ (reference sequence). V was cut by 6 bases and J by 8 bases, with 22 bases left in between. This CDR3 contains 15 residues. The CDR3 sequence: CASRPSPGPCFGYTF. The CDR3 bases are TGTGCCAGCAGACCAAGCCCGGGCCCTTGCTTCGGCTACACCTTC.

In its sample, this clonotype was seen many times. The chain couples TRBV10-3 to TRBJ1-2, with 7 positions matching TRBD1. V was clipped by 2 bases and J by 8 bases; unmatched bases: 11. From germline, CDR1 is ENHRY and CDR2 SYGVKD. The CDR3 is 15 amino acids. The CDR3 region is CAISEIQGRSGGYTF. DNA of the CDR3: TGTGCCATCAGTGAGATACAGGGGCGGTCTGGAGGCTACACCTTC.

This rearrangement joins TRBV7-6 to TRBJ1-1; maybe TRBD1 (6 bases). V lost 7 bases and J 12 bases, leaving 24 bases between the germline ends. The CDR3 consists of 14 residues. The V gene's germline CDR1 is SGHVS and CDR2 FNYEAQ. The CDR3 is CASIAGEGGRDTFF. DNA of the CDR3: TGTGCCAGCATCGCAGGCGAGGGGGGGCGTGATACTTTCTTT.

This clonotype was observed at least ten times. V gene TRBV29-1 combines with J gene TRBJ2-7; no clear D gene. The CDR3 has 11 amino acids. The germline V gene has CDR1 SQVTM and CDR2 ANQGSEA. The V gene lost 5 bases and the J gene lost 5 bases, with 10 bases spanning the gap. This chain's CDR3 is CSVKDADEQYF. CDR3 DNA: TGCAGCGTTAAGGACGCCGACGAGCAGTACTTC.

V gene TRBV10-3 combines with J gene TRBJ2-5; D remains unclear. The V end lost 5 bases, the J end lost 5 bases, and 6 bases lay between the germline ends. Germline CDR1 ENHRY, CDR2 SYGVKD. The CDR3 totals 11 residues. CDR3 nucleotides: TGTGCCATCAGTCTGAGGGAGACCCAGTACTTC. This encodes CAISLRETQYF.

Remarks on this clonotype: Possible read error: a much larger clone is one base away. This sequence joins TRBV29-1 and TRBJ1-1; D unclear. Germline loops: CDR1 SQVTM, CDR2 ANQGSEA. The CDR3 contains 12 residues. The CDR3 sequence: CSVFVLNTEALF. CDR3 coding DNA: TGCAGCGTTTTCGTACTGAACACTGAAGCTCTCTTT. Looking up the rest from reference TRBV29-1 and TRBJ1-1 gives the full variable domain: SAVISQKPSRDICQRGTSLTIQCQVDSQVTMMFWYRQQPGQSLTLIATANQGSEATYESGFVIDKFPISRPNLTFSTLTVSNMSPEDSSIYLCSVFVLNTEALFGQGTRLTVV.

V gene TRBV7-9 combines with J gene TRBJ2-7; 9 positions agree with TRBD1. The germline V gene has CDR1 SEHNR and CDR2 FQNEAQ (reference sequence). With V trimmed by 5 bases and J by 3 bases, 5 bases remained unmatched. The CDR3 has 14 residues. The CDR3 DNA reads as TGTGCCAGCAGCAAACAGACAGGGGGCTACGAGCAGTACTTC. This sequence encodes CASSKQTGGYEQYF.

Comment on this clonotype: This may arise from a read error, as a much more abundant clone is one base away. The V gene is TRBV7-2, the J gene TRBJ1-4; the D is unclear. The ends were cut back, 1 base at V and 8 bases at J, with 14 bases in the middle. The CDR3 has 15 amino acids. Germline CDR1 is SGHTA and CDR2 is FQGNSA. In DNA, the CDR3 is TGTGCCAGCAGCTTAGTGGTACGGATGATGGAAAAACTGTTTTTT. It encodes CASSLVVRMMEKLFF.